The text below deals with one TCR beta chain. No antigen is known for it. Base qualities are not provided; no much larger clone lies one nucleotide away. Donors were 35 to 40 systemically healthy Caucasian individuals from Russia aged roughly 6 to 95 years. Each donor gave ten milliliters of peripheral blood, collected into EDTA-treated Vacutainer tubes. Ficoll-Paque density-gradient centrifugation was used to isolate PBMCs, with at least 6.5 million per sample. Trizol reagent was used to extract total RNA from the PBMCs, yielding at least 5 micrograms per sample. For every donor, an aliquot of PBMCs went through flow cytometry to measure the percentages of naive CD45RAhigh/CD27high T cells. Libraries were constructed by 5' RACE. The sample was run on an Illumina HiSeq 2500. A second PCR of roughly 7 to 11 cycles was run with a J-beta primer mix and a sample-barcoded 5' primer. A unique molecular identifier was introduced onto each TCR beta cDNA molecule by a template-switch 5' adaptor carrying 12 random nucleotides. Each sample yielded at least 3 million CDR3-containing paired-end reads. The Mint cDNA synthesis kit, primed by a TRBC-specific oligonucleotide, was used to synthesize first-strand cDNA from all RNA. After uracil-DNA glycosylase treatment, a first 18-cycle PCR used universal primers M1SS and BC2_uni_R on all cDNA. Processing in the source paper ran as follows. Each sample was normalized by randomly selecting 1 million high-quality reads, each carrying a distinct molecular identifier. Instead of being binned into consensus sequences, reads that shared molecular identifiers were thrown out. CDR3 identification, clonotype clustering and error correction used MiTCR with a Q25 quality threshold and the strictest error-elimination algorithm. A nonparametric unseen species model with Euler transformation was used to estimate a lower bound on total TCR beta diversity. TCRdb reworked the public reads: Q25 trimming with fastp, MiXCR clone assembly, productive beta chains retained. Each CDR3 protein gets just one entry, which takes the most common genes and DNA from the rows behind it. The V and J calls come from TCRdb's annotation, not from the publication. The sample has over a million distinct CDR3 sequences on record, approximately 38% of them singletons. The ten biggest clones cover 7% to 9% of the sample.

The sample originates from a study of blood T cells in healthy people across ages (dated by TCRdb to the mid-2010s). For the study in its entirety: In model experiments, template switching captured roughly one uniquely barcoded TCR beta cDNA molecule for every two T cells. To avoid experimental bias, donors of different ages were distributed randomly across sequencing lanes. The donors were split into four age groups: young (average about 15 years), middle-aged (more than 35), aged (about 62) and long-lived (approximately 80). For two donors (one aged 18 to 29 and one aged 80 or older), the study analyzed two additional independent replicas of 1 million unique cDNA reads from the same blood draw. Age-related changes in TCR beta repertoire diversity were measured in the study by deep sequencing normalized with unique cDNA molecular identifiers.

Summary of the overall study and its limitations: Because the CMV infection status of the donors was unknown, age-related changes in expanded clonotypes may potentially have been confounded. Since profiling was done on bulk unsorted PBMCs, naive and antigen-experienced compartments could not be conclusively compared. Compared with the aged group, the long-lived group had more naive CD4+ T cells, fewer expanded clones and increased TCR diversity, suggesting age selection. The percentage of naive T cells measured by flow cytometry correlated strongly with observed TCR beta diversity. Total diversity estimates from one million sequenced T cells were considered lower bounds and underestimates. Observed TCR beta diversity per million T cells fell roughly linearly with age, and a significant reduction was already apparent by age around 40.

Between the V and J ends, shortened by 10 bases and 2 bases respectively, the junction contains 12 bases. The germline V gene (reference sequence) gives CDR1 as MNHEY and CDR2 as SMNVEV. The CDR3 runs 13 residues from the cysteine to the phenylalanine. Here the CDR3 DNA is all that survives: 39 bases in frame from base 1. The receptor was isolated from a woman aged 18-30 years in good health. The sample was blood. Here the chain combines TRBV27 and TRBJ2-1, with the D gene uncertain. The CDR3 loop reads CATALVAYNEQFF. The nucleotide sequence is TGTGCCACAGCCCTAGTAGCCTACAATGAGCAGTTCTTC.